Below are 11 T cell receptor beta chains sequenced from a single sample in a study of regulatory T cells in long-lasting Graves disease. The time point is: newly diagnosed GD, antithyroid drugs for less than 3 months. Isolated PBMC RNA provided the starting material for the TCR library. The TCR beta library used iRepertoire HTBI primers with Arm-PCR amplification of CDR3. Each CDR3 protein gets one entry after TCRdb re-called the multiplex PCR reads with MiXCR. The sample includes a few hundred thousand distinct CDR3 sequences, about 10% of them seen just once. These records were also assigned to another study, of T cells in Graves' hyperthyroidism and ophthalmopathy.

The sequenced sample was peripheral blood mononuclear cells (PBMCs), obtained at new diagnosis, from a patient treated with antithyroid drugs. The source of these receptors is a woman between 18 and 29 years old with Graves disease.

Notes on this clonotype: Given a much more abundant clone one base away, this may be a read error. The CDR3 loop reads CASSLADYLYEQYF. CDR3 nucleotides: TGTGCCAGCAGTCTTGCGGACTACTTATACGAGCAGTACTTC. The chain uses TRBV28 and TRBJ2-7; weak D call: TRBD2 (6 bases). Germline loops: CDR1 MDHEN, CDR2 SYDVKM. Trimming shortened V by 5 bases and J by 4 bases, and 15 bases separated the two germline ends. The length of the CDR3 is 14 residues.

V gene TRBV15 combines with J gene TRBJ2-3, with 9 bases that match TRBD2. CDR1 is LNHNV, CDR2 YYDKDF, per germline (reference sequence). The CDR3 is made up of 19 amino acids. Trimming at V came to 0 bases and at J to 0 bases, leaving 10 bases not matched to a gene. CDR3 amino acids: CATSRDPYRSGGSTDTQYF. In DNA form, the CDR3 reads TGTGCCACCAGCAGAGATCCCTACCGGAGCGGGGGGAGCACAGATACGCAGTATTTT. The full variable domain, with the rest looked up from reference TRBV15 and TRBJ2-3, is DAMVIQNPRYQVTQFGKPVTLSCSQTLNHNVMYWYQQKSSQAPKLLFHYYDKDFNNEADTPDNFQSRRPNTSFCFLDIRSPGLGDTAMYLCATSRDPYRSGGSTDTQYFGPGTRLTVL.

With regard to this clonotype: This may be a read error, as it is one base from a much larger clone. The J gene is TRBJ1-1, the V gene TRBV13; a weak D match, TRBD1 (5 bases). The CDR3 has 13 residues. The V and J ends lost 3 bases and 7 bases respectively, with 12 bases between them. CDR1 is PRHDT and CDR2 is FYEKMQ in the germline V gene (reference sequence). The CDR3 nucleotides read TGTGCCAGCAGCTTGATCAGGGAGGTTGAAGCTTTCTTT. Its translation is CASSLIREVEAFF.

This clonotype was recorded at least ten times. This chain connects TRBV12-3 or TRBV12-4 to TRBJ1-1; 7 nucleotides line up with TRBD1. The CDR3 consists of 11 residues. With 6 bases clipped from V and 9 bases from J, the junction kept 4 bases outside the gene matches. The CDR3 is CASRMGQQAFF. The CDR3 coding sequence is TGTGCCAGCAGGATGGGACAGCAAGCTTTCTTT.

Notes on this clonotype: A read error may explain this, as a much larger clone is one base away. V usage is TRBV10-3 and J usage is TRBJ2-7; 7 nucleotides align to TRBD2. The V gene end was trimmed by 10 bases and the J gene end by 3 bases; junction bases not matched to a gene: 6. Germline CDR1 and CDR2: ENHRY and SYGVKD. The CDR3 is made up of 12 amino acids. The CDR3 region is CATGASGYEQYF. CDR3 nucleotide sequence: TGTGCCACCGGGGCTAGCGGCTACGAGCAGTACTTC.

With regard to this clonotype: This may stem from a read error, because a much larger clone lies one nucleotide away. The CDR3 nucleotides are TGTGCCAGCAGTTACTCGGGACCAAGTATTTCACCCCCCCACTTT. This encodes CASSYSGPSISPPHF. The chain joins TRBV6-5 to TRBJ1-6; tentatively, D is TRBD1 (5 bases). Germline loops: CDR1 MNHEY, CDR2 SVGAGI. The CDR3 has 15 amino acids.

Turning to this clonotype: A read error is likely, as this CDR3 ends without the conserved phenylalanine or tryptophan. The V gene is TRBV20-1, the J gene TRBJ2-3; TRBD1 matches at 7 bases. Germline-derived CDR1 and CDR2 are DFQATT and SNEGSKA (reference sequence). The CDR3 consists of 15 residues. V shed 5 bases, J shed 2 bases, and the junction held 10 bases outside the gene matches. The CDR3 sequence: CSAFTWTGYTDTQYL. Written as DNA, the CDR3 is TGCAGTGCTTTCACCTGGACAGGCTACACAGATACGCAGTATTTA.

This clonotype came up many times. The V call is TRBV27, the J call TRBJ2-1, with D possibly being TRBD1 (5 bases). Germline loops: CDR1 MNHEY, CDR2 SMNVEV (reference sequence). V was clipped by 5 bases and J by 5 bases, with 13 bases between them. The CDR3 extends over 14 amino acids. The DNA for the CDR3 is TGTGCCAGCAGTACCCAGGGATTCCACAATGAGCAGTTCTTC. Its protein product is CASSTQGFHNEQFF.

This clonotype was seen ten or more times. The chain links TRBV11-1 to TRBJ1-1; TRBD1 matches at 8 bases. From germline, CDR1 is SGHAT and CDR2 FQDESV (reference sequence). This CDR3 contains 13 residues. The J segment lost 3 bases and the V segment lost 4 bases, leaving 1 base of the junction unmatched. The CDR3 here is CASSSDRDTEAFF. CDR3 nucleotides: TGTGCCAGCAGCTCGGACAGGGACACTGAAGCTTTCTTT.

The sample holds many counts of this clonotype. The CDR3 protein is CASSLDRFQYF. CDR3 nucleotide sequence: TGTGCCAGCAGCTTAGATCGTTTTCAGTACTTC. The gene calls are TRBV11-2 and TRBJ2-4; D unclear. V was clipped by 0 bases and J by 11 bases, with 5 bases between them. Looked up from germline, CDR1 is SGHAT and CDR2 is FQNNGV. The CDR3 spans 11 residues.

Concerning this clonotype: Just one base apart from a much larger clone, this may be a read error. The rearrangement joins TRBV5-4 to TRBJ2-2; TRBD1 agrees at 7 bases. The CDR3 spans 16 residues. Germline V lookup: CDR1 SGHNT, CDR2 YYREEE (reference sequence). The CDR3 reads CANSYKSSQGTGELFF. CDR3 bases: TGTGCCAACAGCTACAAAAGTTCACAGGGGACCGGGGAGCTGTTTTTT. Filled out from reference TRBV5-4 and TRBJ2-2, the complete variable domain reads ETGVTQSPTHLIKTRGQQVTLRCSSQSGHNTVSWYQQALGQGPQFIFQYYREEENGRGNFPPRFSGLQFPNYSSELNVNALELDDSALYLCANSYKSSQGTGELFFGEGSRLTVL.